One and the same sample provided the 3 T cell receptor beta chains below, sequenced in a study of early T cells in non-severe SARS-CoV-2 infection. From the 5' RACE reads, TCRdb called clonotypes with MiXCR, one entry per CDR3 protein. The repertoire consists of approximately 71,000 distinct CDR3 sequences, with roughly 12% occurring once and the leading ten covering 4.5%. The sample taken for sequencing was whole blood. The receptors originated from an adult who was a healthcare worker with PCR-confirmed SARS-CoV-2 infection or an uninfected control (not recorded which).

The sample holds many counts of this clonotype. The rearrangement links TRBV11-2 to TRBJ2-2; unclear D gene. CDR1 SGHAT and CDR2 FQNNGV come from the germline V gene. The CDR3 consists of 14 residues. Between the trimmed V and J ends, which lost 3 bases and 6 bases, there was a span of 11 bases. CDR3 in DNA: TGTGCCAGCAGCTTCAACCCCAACGCCGGGGAGCTGTTTTTT. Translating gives CASSFNPNAGELFF.

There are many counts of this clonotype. The CDR3 loop is CSATAPGLAGGMEETQYF. In nucleotides, the CDR3 is TGCAGTGCAACCGCACCCGGACTAGCGGGGGGGATGGAGGAGACCCAGTACTTC. The chain combines TRBV20-1 with TRBJ2-5; 15 bases map to TRBD2. CDR1 DFQATT and CDR2 SNEGSKA come from the germline V gene (reference sequence). The CDR3 runs 18 residues. The V segment lost 6 bases and the J segment 5 bases; nucleotides outside the gene matches: 16.

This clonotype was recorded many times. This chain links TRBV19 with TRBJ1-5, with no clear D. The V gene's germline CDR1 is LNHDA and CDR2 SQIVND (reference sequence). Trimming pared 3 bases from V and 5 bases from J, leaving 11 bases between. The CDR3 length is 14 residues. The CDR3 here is CASSMVAPHQPQHF. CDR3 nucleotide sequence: TGTGCCAGTAGTATGGTGGCACCTCATCAGCCCCAGCATTTT.